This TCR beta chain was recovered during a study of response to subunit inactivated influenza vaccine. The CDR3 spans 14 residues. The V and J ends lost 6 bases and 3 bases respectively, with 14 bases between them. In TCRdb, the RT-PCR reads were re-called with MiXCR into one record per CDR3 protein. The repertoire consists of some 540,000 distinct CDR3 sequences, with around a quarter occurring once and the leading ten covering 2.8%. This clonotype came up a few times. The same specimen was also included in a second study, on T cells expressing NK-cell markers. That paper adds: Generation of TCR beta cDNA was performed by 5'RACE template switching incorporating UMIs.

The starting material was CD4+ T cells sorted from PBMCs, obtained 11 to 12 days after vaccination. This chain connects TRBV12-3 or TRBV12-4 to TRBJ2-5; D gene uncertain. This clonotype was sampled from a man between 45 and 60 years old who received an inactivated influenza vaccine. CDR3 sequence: CASSPATFEETQYF. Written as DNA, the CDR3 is TGTGCCAGCAGCCCCGCAACCTTTGAAGAGACCCAGTACTTC.